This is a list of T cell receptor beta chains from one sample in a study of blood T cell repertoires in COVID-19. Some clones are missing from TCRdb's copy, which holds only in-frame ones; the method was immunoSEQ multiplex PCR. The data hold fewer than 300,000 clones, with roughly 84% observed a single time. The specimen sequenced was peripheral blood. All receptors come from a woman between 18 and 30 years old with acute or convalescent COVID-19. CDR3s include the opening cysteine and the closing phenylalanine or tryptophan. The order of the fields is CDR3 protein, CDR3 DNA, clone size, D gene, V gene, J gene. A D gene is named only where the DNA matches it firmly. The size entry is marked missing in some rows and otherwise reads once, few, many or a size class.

cdr3_aa: CASSPLREQYF
cdr3_nt: TGTGCCAGCAGCCCTCTACGCGAGCAGTACTTC
clone_size: .
d_call: .
v_call: TRBV5-4
j_call: TRBJ2-7

cdr3_aa: CSASAGTSARYEQFF
cdr3_nt: TGCAGTGCTAGTGCGGGGACTAGCGCGAGATATGAGCAGTTCTTC
clone_size: .
d_call: TRBD2
v_call: TRBV20-1
j_call: TRBJ2-1

cdr3_aa: CASSAPGQGPLMNTEAFF
cdr3_nt: TGTGCCAGTAGTGCTCCGGGACAGGGACCCCTAATGAACACTGAAGCTTTCTTT
clone_size: few
d_call: TRBD1
v_call: TRBV19
j_call: TRBJ1-1

cdr3_aa: CAWSLEFRETQYF
cdr3_nt: TGTGCCTGGAGCTTGGAGTTCCGGGAGACCCAGTACTTC
clone_size: .
d_call: .
v_call: TRBV30
j_call: TRBJ2-5

cdr3_aa: CASSPKTTGVGNTIYF
cdr3_nt: TGTGCCAGCAGCCCAAAAACTACAGGGGTTGGAAACACCATATATTTT
clone_size: .
d_call: TRBD1
v_call: TRBV7-2
j_call: TRBJ1-3

cdr3_aa: CASSWTGTSQYF
cdr3_nt: TGTGCCAGCAGCTGGACCGGGACTAGCCAGTATTTT
clone_size: once
d_call: TRBD2
v_call: TRBV5-4
j_call: TRBJ2-3

cdr3_aa: CASSQDLSSGTGDTQYF
cdr3_nt: TGCGCCAGCAGCCAAGATCTCTCTAGCGGGACGGGAGATACGCAGTATTTT
clone_size: .
d_call: TRBD2
v_call: TRBV4-1
j_call: TRBJ2-3

cdr3_aa: CASSSGTGGNNEQFF
cdr3_nt: TGTGCCAGCAGCTCGGGGACAGGCGGGAACAATGAGCAGTTCTTC
clone_size: .
d_call: TRBD1
v_call: TRBV7-3
j_call: TRBJ2-1

cdr3_aa: CASSHRTSGSSYEQYF
cdr3_nt: TGTGCCAGCAGCCACCGGACTAGCGGGAGCTCCTACGAGCAGTACTTC
clone_size: .
d_call: TRBD2
v_call: TRBV27
j_call: TRBJ2-7

cdr3_aa: CAWSRENPNQPQHF
cdr3_nt: TGTGCCTGGAGCAGGGAAAATCCCAATCAGCCCCAGCATTTT
clone_size: .
d_call: .
v_call: TRBV30
j_call: TRBJ1-5

cdr3_aa: CASSPPLTAEQYF
cdr3_nt: TGTGCCAGCAGCCCCCCTTTGACAGCGGAGCAGTACTTC
clone_size: once
d_call: .
v_call: TRBV7-9
j_call: TRBJ2-7

cdr3_aa: CASSLRGGYTF
cdr3_nt: TGTGCCAGCAGCCTCAGGGGTGGCTACACCTTC
clone_size: .
d_call: .
v_call: TRBV6-6
j_call: TRBJ1-2

cdr3_aa: CASLGLDRETQYF
cdr3_nt: TGTGCCAGCCTCGGGCTCGACAGGGAGACCCAGTACTTC
clone_size: .
d_call: .
v_call: TRBV27
j_call: TRBJ2-5

cdr3_aa: CASSVLSGGQETQYF
cdr3_nt: TGTGCCAGCAGCGTTCTATCTGGCGGCCAAGAGACCCAGTACTTC
clone_size: once
d_call: .
v_call: TRBV9
j_call: TRBJ2-5

cdr3_aa: CASSLDDGLNEQFF
cdr3_nt: TGTGCCAGCAGCTTAGACGACGGACTCAATGAGCAGTTCTTC
clone_size: .
d_call: .
v_call: TRBV7-9
j_call: TRBJ2-1

cdr3_aa: CASSFFKLGQGTGELFF
cdr3_nt: TGTGCCAGCAGTTTCTTCAAGTTGGGACAGGGGACCGGGGAGCTGTTTTTT
clone_size: .
d_call: TRBD1
v_call: TRBV28
j_call: TRBJ2-2

cdr3_aa: CASSMFVVLSHF
cdr3_nt: TGTGCCAGCAGTATGTTCGTTGTTTTGAGTCACTTC
clone_size: .
d_call: .
v_call: TRBV2
j_call: TRBJ2-5

cdr3_aa: CATEAGNQETQYF
cdr3_nt: TGTGCCACCGAAGCAGGGAACCAAGAGACCCAGTACTTC
clone_size: .
d_call: .
v_call: TRBV24-1
j_call: TRBJ2-5

cdr3_aa: CASSYPGEISGFINEQFF
cdr3_nt: TGTGCCAGCAGTTACCCCGGGGAGATTTCAGGTTTCATCAATGAGCAGTTCTTC
clone_size: .
d_call: .
v_call: TRBV6-2/TRBV6-3
j_call: TRBJ2-1

cdr3_aa: CASSLALWTRVEVNEQFF
cdr3_nt: TGTGCCAGCAGCTTAGCCCTCTGGACTAGAGTTGAGGTCAATGAGCAGTTCTTC
clone_size: .
d_call: TRBD2
v_call: TRBV13
j_call: TRBJ2-1

cdr3_aa: CASSPFIAERLYNEQFF
cdr3_nt: TGTGCCAGCTCACCATTCATAGCGGAGCGCCTCTACAATGAGCAGTTCTTC
clone_size: .
d_call: .
v_call: TRBV18
j_call: TRBJ2-1

cdr3_aa: CASSPITGAGQGTDTQYF
cdr3_nt: TGTGCCAGCAGCCCGATCACAGGGGCCGGTCAGGGCACAGATACGCAGTATTTT
clone_size: .
d_call: TRBD1
v_call: TRBV5-4
j_call: TRBJ2-3

cdr3_aa: CASSLGALNTEAFF
cdr3_nt: TGTGCCAGCAGTTTAGGGGCCTTGAACACTGAAGCTTTCTTT
clone_size: .
d_call: .
v_call: TRBV27
j_call: TRBJ1-1

cdr3_aa: CASNLDRGNYGYTF
cdr3_nt: TGTGCCAGCAACCTGGACAGGGGAAACTATGGCTACACCTTC
clone_size: few
d_call: TRBD1
v_call: TRBV2
j_call: TRBJ1-2

cdr3_aa: CASSFVGGIPGELFF
cdr3_nt: TGTGCCAGCAGCTTCGTGGGAGGTATTCCCGGGGAGCTGTTTTTT
clone_size: .
d_call: .
v_call: TRBV7-2
j_call: TRBJ2-2

cdr3_aa: CASSPHRPPGELFF
cdr3_nt: TGTGCCAGCAGCCCACATCGCCCCCCCGGGGAGCTGTTTTTT
clone_size: once
d_call: .
v_call: TRBV3-1/TRBV3-2
j_call: TRBJ2-2

cdr3_aa: CASRVMRTEAFF
cdr3_nt: TGTGCCAGCAGGGTAATGAGGACTGAAGCTTTCTTT
clone_size: .
d_call: .
v_call: TRBV6-5
j_call: TRBJ1-1

cdr3_aa: CAWSVVRVSYEQYF
cdr3_nt: TGTGCCTGGAGTGTAGTCAGGGTCTCCTACGAGCAGTACTTC
clone_size: .
d_call: .
v_call: TRBV30
j_call: TRBJ2-7

cdr3_aa: CASTPATGRGTEAFF
cdr3_nt: TGTGCCAGCACCCCCGCCACAGGGAGGGGCACTGAAGCTTTCTTT
clone_size: .
d_call: .
v_call: TRBV28
j_call: TRBJ1-1

cdr3_aa: CASSPSYEGRPDTQYF
cdr3_nt: TGTGCCAGCAGCCCGAGTTACGAAGGGAGACCTGATACGCAGTATTTT
clone_size: few
d_call: .
v_call: TRBV7-9
j_call: TRBJ2-3

cdr3_aa: CASRPTGVEKLFF
cdr3_nt: TGTGCCAGCAGACCTACAGGGGTTGAAAAACTGTTTTTT
clone_size: .
d_call: TRBD1
v_call: TRBV6-5
j_call: TRBJ1-4

cdr3_aa: CASSQVLRAGSRPSGANVLTF
cdr3_nt: TGCGCCAGCAGCCAAGTACTACGAGCGGGCAGTCGCCCTTCTGGGGCCAACGTCCTGACTTTC
clone_size: .
d_call: .
v_call: TRBV4-3
j_call: TRBJ2-6

cdr3_aa: CASSPTLLRGWVEKLFF
cdr3_nt: TGCGCCAGCAGCCCGACCCTCCTCAGGGGTTGGGTTGAAAAACTGTTTTTT
clone_size: .
d_call: .
v_call: TRBV4-3
j_call: TRBJ1-4

cdr3_aa: CAWSVSGTANYGYTF
cdr3_nt: TGTGCCTGGAGTGTATCGGGGACAGCTAACTATGGCTACACCTTC
clone_size: .
d_call: TRBD1
v_call: TRBV30
j_call: TRBJ1-2

cdr3_aa: CASNLGRRQETQYF
cdr3_nt: TGCGCCAGCAATCTCGGCAGGCGCCAAGAGACCCAGTACTTC
clone_size: .
d_call: .
v_call: TRBV5-1
j_call: TRBJ2-5

cdr3_aa: CASSHSGRARATDTQYF
cdr3_nt: TGTGCCAGCAGTCATAGCGGGAGGGCCCGGGCCACAGATACGCAGTATTTT
clone_size: .
d_call: TRBD2
v_call: TRBV28
j_call: TRBJ2-3

cdr3_aa: CASGRLAGMYEQFF
cdr3_nt: TGTGCCAGCGGGAGACTAGCGGGAATGTATGAGCAGTTCTTC
clone_size: .
d_call: TRBD2
v_call: TRBV25-1
j_call: TRBJ2-1

cdr3_aa: CASKGDATNEKLFF
cdr3_nt: TGTGCCAGTAAAGGGGATGCAACTAATGAAAAACTGTTTTTT
clone_size: .
d_call: .
v_call: TRBV19
j_call: TRBJ1-4

cdr3_aa: CASSAHIAGDNEQFF
cdr3_nt: TGTGCCAGCAGTGCCCACATAGCGGGGGACAATGAGCAGTTCTTC
clone_size: .
d_call: TRBD2
v_call: TRBV27
j_call: TRBJ2-1

cdr3_aa: CASSSSVGRFNEQFF
cdr3_nt: TGTGCCAGCAGCTCATCCGTCGGGAGGTTCAATGAGCAGTTCTTC
clone_size: .
d_call: TRBD2
v_call: TRBV7-2
j_call: TRBJ2-1

cdr3_aa: CAWTGGGTGANVLTF
cdr3_nt: TGTGCCTGGACGGGGGGGGGCACTGGGGCCAACGTCCTGACTTTC
clone_size: .
d_call: TRBD2
v_call: TRBV30
j_call: TRBJ2-6

cdr3_aa: CATSTSGSYEQYF
cdr3_nt: TGTGCCACCTCGACTAGCGGGAGCTACGAGCAGTACTTC
clone_size: .
d_call: TRBD2
v_call: TRBV24-1
j_call: TRBJ2-7

cdr3_aa: CATSRGLARTWSTDTQYF
cdr3_nt: TGTGCCACCAGCCGGGGACTAGCGCGAACCTGGAGCACAGATACGCAGTATTTT
clone_size: .
d_call: TRBD2
v_call: TRBV15
j_call: TRBJ2-3

cdr3_aa: CASSQEVPLAGVVYEQYF
cdr3_nt: TGCGCCAGCAGCCAAGAGGTCCCACTAGCGGGAGTAGTATACGAGCAGTACTTC
clone_size: .
d_call: TRBD2
v_call: TRBV4-3
j_call: TRBJ2-7

cdr3_aa: CASSQDAAGNYGYTF
cdr3_nt: TGCGCCAGCAGCCAAGACGCGGCCGGAAACTATGGCTACACCTTC
clone_size: once
d_call: .
v_call: TRBV4-1
j_call: TRBJ1-2

cdr3_aa: CASSATGTSGMVSYEQYF
cdr3_nt: TGTGCCAGCAGCGCCACCGGGACTAGCGGGATGGTATCCTACGAGCAGTACTTC
clone_size: .
d_call: TRBD2
v_call: TRBV3-1/TRBV3-2
j_call: TRBJ2-7

cdr3_aa: CASSQGAPSLGTYNEQFF
cdr3_nt: TGTGCCAGCAGCCAAGGGGCCCCCTCGCTCGGGACCTACAATGAGCAGTTCTTC
clone_size: .
d_call: .
v_call: TRBV3-1/TRBV3-2
j_call: TRBJ2-1

cdr3_aa: CASSLTSGSGETQYF
cdr3_nt: TGCGCCAGCAGCCTTACTAGCGGGAGTGGGGAGACCCAGTACTTC
clone_size: .
d_call: TRBD2
v_call: TRBV4-1
j_call: TRBJ2-5

cdr3_aa: CASSPGETQYF
cdr3_nt: TGTGCCAGCTCACCCGGGGAGACCCAGTACTTC
clone_size: .
d_call: .
v_call: TRBV18
j_call: TRBJ2-5

cdr3_aa: CASSQGVGNNSPLHF
cdr3_nt: TGCGCCAGCAGCCAAGGAGTCGGGAACAATTCACCCCTCCACTTT
clone_size: .
d_call: .
v_call: TRBV4-3
j_call: TRBJ1-6

cdr3_aa: CASSIDSGTYEQYF
cdr3_nt: TGTGCCAGTAGTATAGACAGCGGAACCTACGAGCAGTACTTC
clone_size: .
d_call: .
v_call: TRBV19
j_call: TRBJ2-7